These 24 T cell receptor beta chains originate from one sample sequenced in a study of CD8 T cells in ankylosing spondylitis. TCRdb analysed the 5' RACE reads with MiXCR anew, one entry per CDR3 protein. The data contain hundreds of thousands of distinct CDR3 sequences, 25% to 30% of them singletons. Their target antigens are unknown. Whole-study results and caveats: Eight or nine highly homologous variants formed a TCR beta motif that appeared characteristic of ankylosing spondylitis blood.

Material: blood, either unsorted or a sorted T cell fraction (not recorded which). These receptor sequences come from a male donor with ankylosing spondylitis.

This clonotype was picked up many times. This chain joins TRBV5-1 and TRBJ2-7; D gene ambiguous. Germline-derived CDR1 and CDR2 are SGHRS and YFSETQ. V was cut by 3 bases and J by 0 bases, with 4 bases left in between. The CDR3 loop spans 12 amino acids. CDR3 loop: CASSSSSYEQYV. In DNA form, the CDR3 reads TGCGCCAGCAGCTCTAGCTCCTACGAGCAGTACGTC.

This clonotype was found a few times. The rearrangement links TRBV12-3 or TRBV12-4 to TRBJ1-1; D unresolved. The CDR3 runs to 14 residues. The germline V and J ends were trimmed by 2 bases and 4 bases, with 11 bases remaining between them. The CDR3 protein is CASSLSPRGTEAFF. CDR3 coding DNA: TGTGCCAGCAGTTTATCCCCCCGGGGCACTGAAGCTTTCTTT.

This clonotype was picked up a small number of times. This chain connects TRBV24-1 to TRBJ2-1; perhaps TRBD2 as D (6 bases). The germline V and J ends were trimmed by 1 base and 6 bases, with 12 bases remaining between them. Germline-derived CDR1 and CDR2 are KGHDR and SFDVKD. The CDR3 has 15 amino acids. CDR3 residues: CATSDFPRRVNEQFF. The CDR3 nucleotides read TGTGCCACCAGTGATTTCCCCCGGAGGGTCAATGAGCAGTTCTTC.

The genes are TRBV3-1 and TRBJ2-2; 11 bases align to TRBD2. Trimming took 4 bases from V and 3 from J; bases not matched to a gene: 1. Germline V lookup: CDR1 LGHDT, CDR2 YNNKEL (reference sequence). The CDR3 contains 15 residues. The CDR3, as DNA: TGTGCCAGCAGCCTGACTAGCGGGGACACCGGGGAGCTGTTTTTT. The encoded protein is CASSLTSGDTGELFF.

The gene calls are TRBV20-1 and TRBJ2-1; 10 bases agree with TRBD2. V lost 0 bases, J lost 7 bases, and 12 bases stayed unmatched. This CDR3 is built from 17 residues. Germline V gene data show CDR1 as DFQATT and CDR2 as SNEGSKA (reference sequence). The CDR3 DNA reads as TGCAGTGCTAGAGATTTAACTAGCGGGAAATATCAGAATGAGCAGTTCTTC. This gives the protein CSARDLTSGKYQNEQFF.

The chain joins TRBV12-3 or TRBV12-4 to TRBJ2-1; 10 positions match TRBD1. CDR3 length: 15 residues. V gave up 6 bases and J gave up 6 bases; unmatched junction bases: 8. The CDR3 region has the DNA TGTGCCAGCAGGCCGGGACAGGGGACCCTCAATGAGCAGTTCTTC. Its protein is CASRPGQGTLNEQFF.

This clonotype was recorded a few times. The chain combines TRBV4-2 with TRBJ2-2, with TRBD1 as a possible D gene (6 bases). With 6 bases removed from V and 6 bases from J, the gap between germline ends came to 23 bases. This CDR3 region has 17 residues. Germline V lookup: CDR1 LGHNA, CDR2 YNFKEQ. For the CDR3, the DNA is TGTGCCAGCAGTTCGAACGGCAGGGGATCGTTTGCCGGGGAGCTGTTTTTT. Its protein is CASSSNGRGSFAGELFF.

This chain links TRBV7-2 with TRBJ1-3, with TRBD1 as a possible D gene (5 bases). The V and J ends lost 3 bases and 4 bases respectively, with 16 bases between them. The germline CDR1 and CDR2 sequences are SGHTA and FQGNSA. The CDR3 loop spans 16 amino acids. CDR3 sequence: CASSLGFDRPGNTIYF. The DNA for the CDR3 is TGTGCCAGCAGCTTGGGTTTTGACAGACCAGGAAACACCATATATTTT.

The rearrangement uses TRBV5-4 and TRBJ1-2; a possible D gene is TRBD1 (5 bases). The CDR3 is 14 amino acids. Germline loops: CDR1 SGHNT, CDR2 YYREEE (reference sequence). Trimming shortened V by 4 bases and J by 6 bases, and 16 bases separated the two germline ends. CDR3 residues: CASSANQGGHGYTF. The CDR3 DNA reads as TGTGCCAGCAGCGCGAATCAGGGAGGGCATGGCTACACCTTC.

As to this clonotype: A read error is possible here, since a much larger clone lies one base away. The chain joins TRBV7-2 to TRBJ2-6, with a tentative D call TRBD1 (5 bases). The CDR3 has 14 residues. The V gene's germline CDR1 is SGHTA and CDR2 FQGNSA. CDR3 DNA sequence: TGTGCCAGCAGCCTACCTGCTGGGGCCAACGTCCCGACTTTC. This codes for CASSLPAGANVPTF.

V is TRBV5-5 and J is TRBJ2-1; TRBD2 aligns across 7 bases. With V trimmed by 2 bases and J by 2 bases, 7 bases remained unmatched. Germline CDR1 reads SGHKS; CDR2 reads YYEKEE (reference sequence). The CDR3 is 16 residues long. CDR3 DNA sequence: TGTGCCAGCAGCTTCGAACCTAGCGGTACCTACAATGAGCAGTTCTTC. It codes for CASSFEPSGTYNEQFF.

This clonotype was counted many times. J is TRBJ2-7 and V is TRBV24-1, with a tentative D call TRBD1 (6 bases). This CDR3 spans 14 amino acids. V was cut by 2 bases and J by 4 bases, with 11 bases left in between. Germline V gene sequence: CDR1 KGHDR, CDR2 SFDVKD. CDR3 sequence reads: CATSDYRTVYEQYF. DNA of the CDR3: TGTGCCACCAGTGATTATAGGACAGTTTACGAGCAGTACTTC.

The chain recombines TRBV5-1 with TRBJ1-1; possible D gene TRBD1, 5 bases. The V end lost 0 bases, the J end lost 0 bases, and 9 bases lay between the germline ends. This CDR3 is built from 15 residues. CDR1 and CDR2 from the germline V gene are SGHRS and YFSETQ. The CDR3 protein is CASSLGGDLNTEAFF. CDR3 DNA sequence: TGCGCCAGCAGCTTGGGAGGGGATCTGAACACTGAAGCTTTCTTT.

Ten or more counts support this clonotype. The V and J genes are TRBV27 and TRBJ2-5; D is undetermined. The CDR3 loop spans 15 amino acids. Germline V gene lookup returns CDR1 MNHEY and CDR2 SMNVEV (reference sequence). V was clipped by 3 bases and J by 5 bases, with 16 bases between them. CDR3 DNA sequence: TGTGCCAGCAGTTTGGGCGGCCGACGTGGGGAGACCCAGTACTTC. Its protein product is CASSLGGRRGETQYF.

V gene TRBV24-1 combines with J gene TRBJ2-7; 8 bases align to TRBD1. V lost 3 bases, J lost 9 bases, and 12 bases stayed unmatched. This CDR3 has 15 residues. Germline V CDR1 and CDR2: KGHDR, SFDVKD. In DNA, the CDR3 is TGTGCCACCAGTGATCCGGGACAGGACCTACGAGGGCAGTACTTC. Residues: CATSDPGQDLRGQYF.

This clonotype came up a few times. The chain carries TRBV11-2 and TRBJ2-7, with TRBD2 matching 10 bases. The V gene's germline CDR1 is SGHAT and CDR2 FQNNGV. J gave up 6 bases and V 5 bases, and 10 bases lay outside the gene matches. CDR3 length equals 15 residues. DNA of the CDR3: TGTGCCAGCAGCCAAATTAAGGGACTAGCGCCCGAGCAGTACTTC. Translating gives CASSQIKGLAPEQYF. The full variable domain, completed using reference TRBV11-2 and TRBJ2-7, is EAGVAQSPRYKIIEKRQSVAFWCNPISGHATLYWYQQILGQGPKLLIQFQNNGVVDDSQLPKDRFSAERLKGVDSTLKIQPAKLEDSAVYLCASSQIKGLAPEQYFGPGTRLTVT.

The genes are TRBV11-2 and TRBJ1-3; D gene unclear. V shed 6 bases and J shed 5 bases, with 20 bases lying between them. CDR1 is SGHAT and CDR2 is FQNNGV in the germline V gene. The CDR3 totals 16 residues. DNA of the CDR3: TGTGCCAGCAGTCCCCCTCTCTGGGCAGCGAGAAACACCATATATTTT. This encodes CASSPPLWAARNTIYF.

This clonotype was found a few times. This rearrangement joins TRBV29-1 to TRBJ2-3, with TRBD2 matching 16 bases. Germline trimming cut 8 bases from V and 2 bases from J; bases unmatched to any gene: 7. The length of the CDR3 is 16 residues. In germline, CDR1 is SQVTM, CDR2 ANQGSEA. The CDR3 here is CSPSGLAGGITDTQYF. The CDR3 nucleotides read TGCAGCCCGTCGGGACTAGCGGGAGGGATCACAGATACGCAGTATTTT.

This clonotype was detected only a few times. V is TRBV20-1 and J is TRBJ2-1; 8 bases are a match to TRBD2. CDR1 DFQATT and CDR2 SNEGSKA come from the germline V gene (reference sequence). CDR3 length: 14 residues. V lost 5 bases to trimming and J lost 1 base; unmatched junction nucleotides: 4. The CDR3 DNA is TGCAGTGCTTCGACGGGAGGGTCCTACAATGAGCAGTTCTTC. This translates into CSASTGGSYNEQFF.

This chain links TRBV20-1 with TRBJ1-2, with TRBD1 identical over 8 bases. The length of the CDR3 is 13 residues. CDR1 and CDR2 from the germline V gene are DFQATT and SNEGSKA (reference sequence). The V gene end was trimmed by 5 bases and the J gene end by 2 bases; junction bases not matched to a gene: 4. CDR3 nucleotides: TGCAGTGCTGTTTGGACAGGGAACTATGGCTACACCTTC. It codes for CSAVWTGNYGYTF.

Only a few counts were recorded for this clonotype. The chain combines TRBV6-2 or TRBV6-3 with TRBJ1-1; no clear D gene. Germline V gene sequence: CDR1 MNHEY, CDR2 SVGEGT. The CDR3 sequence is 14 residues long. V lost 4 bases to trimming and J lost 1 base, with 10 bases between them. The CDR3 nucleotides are TGTGCCAGCAGTTTGTATGGAGCGAACACTGAAGCTTTCTTT. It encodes CASSLYGANTEAFF.

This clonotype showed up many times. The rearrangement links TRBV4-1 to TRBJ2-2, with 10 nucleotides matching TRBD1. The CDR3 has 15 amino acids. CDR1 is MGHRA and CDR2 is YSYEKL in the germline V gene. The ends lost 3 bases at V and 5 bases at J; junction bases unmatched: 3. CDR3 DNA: TGCGCCAGCAGCCACCGGGACAGGGGTACCGGGGAGCTGTTTTTT. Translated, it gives CASSHRDRGTGELFF.

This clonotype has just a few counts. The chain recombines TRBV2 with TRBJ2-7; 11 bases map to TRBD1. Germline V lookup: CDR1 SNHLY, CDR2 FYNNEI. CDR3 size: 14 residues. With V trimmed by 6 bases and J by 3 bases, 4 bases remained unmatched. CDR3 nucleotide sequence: TGTGCCAGCAGGGGACAGGGGGGAGGCTACGAGCAGTACTTC. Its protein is CASRGQGGGYEQYF. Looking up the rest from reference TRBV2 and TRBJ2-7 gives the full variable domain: EPEVTQTPSHQVTQMGQEVILRCVPISNHLYFYWYRQILGQKVEFLVSFYNNEISEKSEIFDDQFSVERPDGSNFTLKIRSTKLEDSAMYFCASRGQGGGYEQYFGPGTRLTVT.

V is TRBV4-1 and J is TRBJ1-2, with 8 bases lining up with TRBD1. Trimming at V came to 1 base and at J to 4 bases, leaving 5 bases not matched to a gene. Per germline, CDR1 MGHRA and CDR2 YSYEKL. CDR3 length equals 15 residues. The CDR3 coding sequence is TGCGCCAGCAGCCAAGGGACAGGGAGGCCCTATGGCTACACCTTC. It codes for CASSQGTGRPYGYTF.